This T cell receptor (beta chain) came from a study of OX40 agonist ivuxolimab in advanced cancers. Trimming cost V 7 bases and J 8 bases; bases outside gene matches: 11. The CDR3 runs 14 residues. Germline loops: CDR1 LNHDA, CDR2 SQIVND (reference sequence). Profiled with immunoSEQ multiplex PCR; TCRdb holds only in-frame clones, not every one. The sample includes 30,000 to 40,000 clones, about four fifths of them seen just once. Sequencing was performed on CD4+ or CD8+ T cells sorted from blood, taken in a trial of the OX40 agonist ivuxolimab. V is TRBV19 and J is TRBJ2-1, with 7 bases lining up with TRBD2. The sequence was collected from an adult with an advanced solid tumor such as melanoma, head and neck, liver or kidney cancer. In DNA, the CDR3 is TGTGCCAGTAAAGGCGGGACGAGCGGGGATGAGCAGTTCTTC. Its protein is CASKGGTSGDEQFF.